These 21 T cell receptor beta chains were sequenced from one sample in a study of identical twins. TCRdb reanalysed the 5' RACE reads using MiXCR and keeps one entry per CDR3 protein. There are about 500,000 distinct CDR3 sequences in the sample; 14% occur only once, and about 1% lies in the top ten. These same data were also listed under a study on yellow fever vaccine responses in identical twins.

Source material: CD4+ T cells sorted from blood. The receptors stem from a woman aged 18-29 years in good health.

This clonotype was detected a few times. The chain combines TRBV29-1 with TRBJ2-2, with 9 bases matching TRBD2. Trimming took 6 bases from V and 3 from J; bases not matched to a gene: 8. Germline CDR1 SQVTM, CDR2 ANQGSEA. The CDR3 extends over 15 amino acids. The CDR3 here is CSVGPGLAYTGELFF. DNA of the CDR3: TGCAGCGTAGGGCCGGGACTAGCATACACCGGGGAGCTGTTTTTT.

This sequence joins TRBV20-1 and TRBJ2-3, with 7 bases lining up with TRBD2. The CDR3 totals 15 residues. Germline V gives CDR1 DFQATT, CDR2 SNEGSKA (reference sequence). V shed 3 bases and J 2 bases; nucleotides not matched to a gene: 8. Here the CDR3 reads CSASSRGDLTDTQYF. The CDR3 DNA follows: TGCAGTGCTAGTTCCCGGGGGGACCTCACAGATACGCAGTATTTT.

In this sample, this clonotype turned up a few times. V gene TRBV24-1 combines with J gene TRBJ2-1; 9 bases are shared with TRBD1. CDR1 and CDR2 from the germline V gene are KGHDR and SFDVKD. The CDR3 sequence is 15 residues long. Germline trimming cut 4 bases from V and 4 bases from J; bases unmatched to any gene: 4. The CDR3 spells CATSDRDRDYNEQFF. The CDR3 DNA is TGTGCCACCAGTGACAGGGACAGGGATTACAATGAGCAGTTCTTC.

The genes are TRBV5-6 and TRBJ2-2; no clear D. V lost 1 base, J lost 6 bases, and 16 bases lay in between. The CDR3 has 16 amino acids. Germline V gene sequence: CDR1 SGHDT, CDR2 YYEEEE. CDR3 residues: CASSLFGRAPSGELFF. In nucleotides, the CDR3 is TGTGCCAGCAGCTTGTTCGGAAGAGCCCCGTCCGGGGAGCTGTTTTTT.

There are a few counts of this clonotype. This CDR3 reads CASSPAGFSYNEQFF. The CDR3 DNA sequence: TGTGCCAGCTCACCAGCGGGGTTCTCCTACAATGAGCAGTTCTTC. The J gene is TRBJ2-1, the V gene TRBV18; possible D gene TRBD2, 6 bases. The CDR3 is 15 residues long. The V gene's germline CDR1 is KGHSH and CDR2 LQKENI. V lost 2 bases and J 0 bases, leaving 8 bases between the germline ends.

This CDR3 is CSVGDRRTDTQYF. The CDR3 DNA sequence: TGCAGCGTTGGGGACCGCCGCACAGATACGCAGTATTTT. The chain combines TRBV29-1 with TRBJ2-3; the D call may be TRBD1 or TRBD2 (5 bases each). The V gene lost 4 bases and the J gene lost 1 base, with 9 bases spanning the gap. The CDR3 extends over 13 amino acids. Germline CDR1 reads SQVTM; CDR2 reads ANQGSEA.

This clonotype was counted between two and nine times. The rearrangement links TRBV7-9 to TRBJ1-1, with 7 nucleotides matching TRBD1. Germline lookup yields CDR1 SEHNR and CDR2 FQNEAQ (reference sequence). The CDR3 is 13 amino acids. The J segment lost 7 bases and the V segment lost 3 bases, leaving 5 bases of the junction unmatched. The CDR3 coding sequence is TGTGCCAGCAGCTTGTTCCGGGACAGTGAAGCTTTCTTT. Residues: CASSLFRDSEAFF.

The chain employs TRBV5-1 and TRBJ2-7; a possible D gene is TRBD1 (6 bases). Germline CDR1 reads SGHRS; CDR2 reads YFSETQ. This CDR3 spans 15 amino acids. V was cut by 0 bases and J by 5 bases, with 15 bases left in between. DNA for the CDR3: TGCGCCAGCAGCTTGGACAGGGCAAACTTCAACGAGCAGTACTTC. Its protein product is CASSLDRANFNEQYF.

The sample holds a few counts of this clonotype. One end of the junction fails to match germline, which may point to a read error. The chain carries TRBV6-1 and TRBJ2-1, with 7 bases identical to TRBD2. The CDR3 length is 13 residues. From germline, CDR1 is MNHNS and CDR2 SASEGT. CDR3 DNA sequence: TGTGCCAGCAGTAAAGCGGGGAGGGGTCCAGGTTTCTTC. Translated, it gives CASSKAGRGPGFF.

This clonotype was detected only a few times. The V call is TRBV28, the J call TRBJ2-2, with 8 bases matching TRBD2. In germline, CDR1 is MDHEN, CDR2 SYDVKM. The CDR3 totals 14 residues. V was pared by 2 bases and J by 6 bases, with 2 bases of the junction left unmatched. This CDR3 reads CASSLPGGPGELFF. CDR3 DNA: TGTGCCAGCAGTTTACCGGGAGGGCCCGGGGAGCTGTTTTTT.

A remark on this clonotype: An end of the junction differs from the germline gene, which may be a read error. The rearrangement joins TRBV7-2 to TRBJ2-1, with TRBD2 as a possible D gene (5 bases). The CDR3 sequence is 12 residues long. Germline loops: CDR1 SGHTA, CDR2 FQGNSA. Here the CDR3 DNA reads TGTGCCAACAGCCGGGGCTACAATGAGCAGTTCTTC. This encodes CANSRGYNEQFF.

This clonotype was seen a few times. The chain recombines TRBV12-3 or TRBV12-4 with TRBJ2-7; D is unclear. The CDR3 length is 15 residues. V lost 6 bases and J 1 base, leaving 16 bases between the germline ends. CDR3 sequence reads: CASSLRRMRSYEQYF. CDR3 bases: TGTGCCAGCAGCCTCCGTCGGATGAGGTCCTACGAGCAGTACTTC.

The chain is built from TRBV7-8 and TRBJ1-6; the match to TRBD1 covers 7 bases. The V and J ends lost 4 bases and 7 bases, in that order; junction bases with no gene match: 7. The CDR3 is 15 residues long. Germline V gene data show CDR1 as SGHVS and CDR2 as FQNEAQ. The CDR3 is CASSSGQTENSPLHF. The DNA for the CDR3 is TGTGCCAGCAGCTCGGGACAGACTGAGAATTCACCCCTCCACTTT.

This clonotype was seen ten or more times. The chain joins TRBV5-1 to TRBJ2-1; D could derive from TRBD1 or TRBD2 (6 bases each). V gave up 4 bases and J gave up 4 bases, with 12 bases separating them. Germline V CDR1 and CDR2: SGHRS, YFSETQ. The CDR3 is 14 amino acids. In nucleotides, the CDR3 is TGCGCCAGCAGCGGGGGCGCGGGGTACAATGAGCAGTTCTTC. This gives the protein CASSGGAGYNEQFF.

In its sample, this clonotype was seen once. The V and J genes are TRBV7-2 and TRBJ2-7; TRBD1 might be the D (6 bases). Germline V gene sequence: CDR1 SGHTA, CDR2 FQGNSA. V shed 7 bases and J shed 7 bases, with 17 bases lying between them. There are 13 residues in the CDR3. CDR3 coding DNA: TGTGCCAGCACCCCCCATGGGCAGGGGGAGCAGTACTTC. Residues: CASTPHGQGEQYF.

V is TRBV20-1 and J is TRBJ2-7, with D perhaps matching TRBD2 (7 bases). The CDR3 runs to 13 residues. CDR1 and CDR2 from the germline V gene are DFQATT and SNEGSKA (reference sequence). Trimming pared 6 bases from V and 2 bases from J, leaving 14 bases between. CDR3 bases: TGCAGTGCGGGGGGGGGCGGCACCTACGAGCAGTACTTC. It translates to CSAGGGGTYEQYF.

In its sample, this clonotype was seen many times. The chain joins TRBV29-1 to TRBJ2-7, with 7 nucleotides matching TRBD1. The CDR3 loop spans 12 amino acids. Germline V CDR1 and CDR2: SQVTM, ANQGSEA. V shed 7 bases and J 5 bases; nucleotides not matched to a gene: 8. The CDR3 is CSGTGDLNEQYF. CDR3 coding DNA: TGCAGCGGTACAGGGGATCTGAACGAGCAGTACTTC.

This clonotype was observed many times. The chain recombines TRBV12-3 or TRBV12-4 with TRBJ2-5; 14 bases agree with TRBD2. The CDR3 consists of 15 residues. V was pared by 6 bases and J by 4 bases, with 4 bases of the junction left unmatched. DNA of the CDR3: TGTGCCAGCAGCCGACTAGCGGGAGGGGCAGAGACCCAGTACTTC. Protein product: CASSRLAGGAETQYF.

The table lists this clonotype with many counts. This rearrangement joins TRBV6-5 to TRBJ1-6; D not certain. V gave up 1 base and J gave up 5 bases, with 12 bases separating them. The CDR3 has 16 amino acids. Germline V gene sequence: CDR1 MNHEY, CDR2 SVGAGI. CDR3 DNA sequence: TGTGCCAGCAGTTACTTCGGGCAGAAAGATAATTCACCCCTCCACTTT. Translating gives CASSYFGQKDNSPLHF.

This chain links TRBV20-1 with TRBJ2-5; weak D call: TRBD1 (5 bases). The V end was cut by 6 bases, the J end by 7 bases, with 21 bases between. The germline CDR1 and CDR2 sequences are DFQATT and SNEGSKA (reference sequence). The CDR3 runs to 14 residues. The CDR3 sequence is CSALGQGGFRTQYF. The CDR3 DNA reads as TGCAGTGCCCTCGGCCAGGGTGGATTTCGGACCCAGTACTTC.

This clonotype appeared a few times. The V gene is TRBV13, the J gene TRBJ2-1, with a tentative D call TRBD2 (6 bases). Germline V lookup: CDR1 PRHDT, CDR2 FYEKMQ (reference sequence). Trimming removed 5 bases from V and 6 bases from J, with 14 bases in between. The CDR3 is made up of 14 amino acids. CDR3 DNA: TGTGCCAGCAGCCCGGGACTGTGGGGCAATGAGCAGTTCTTC. Translation: CASSPGLWGNEQFF.